Reported below is one T cell receptor (beta chain). Its antigen is not known. This sample was included in a study of vaccination and CD4 T cells after COVID-19. About the study: Control cultures used a CEFX viral epitope pool, an HIV-1 Nef peptide pool, or no peptide.

The Oncomine TCR Beta short-read assay generated sequence data from the DNA of cultured CD4+ T cells. TCRdb passed the PCR reads through MiXCR, listing each CDR3 protein once. The sample gives about 14,000 distinct CDR3 sequences, approximately 58% of which show up once; about 15% is in the top ten. This CDR3 is 14 amino acids long. The germline CDR1 and CDR2 sequences are LNHNV and YYDKDF (reference sequence). V lost 1 base, J lost 2 bases, and 8 bases lay in between. As for treatment: approximately 9-day PBMC culture with coronavirus spike peptide pools or control peptides (ViraFEST assay). The sample consisted of CD4+ T cells from blood, cultured in vitro. The clonotype was recovered from a human donor who had recovered from COVID-19. This chain connects TRBV15 to TRBJ2-5; D gene ambiguous. In nucleotides, the CDR3 is TGTGCCACCAGCAGAGGAGACTCACAAGAGACCCAGTACTTC. Its translation: CATSRGDSQETQYF.